Detailed here is one T cell receptor beta chain. Its target is unknown. The immunoSEQ assay was version 4, run in survey mode. The assay was immunoSEQ multiplex PCR, and TCRdb's table has in-frame clones only and misses some. Of roughly 34,000 clones detected, around 82% appear once; the ten largest clones hold about 0.9%. This entry is derived from a study of persistence of HIV-infected CD4 T cells. About the research overall: CD4+ T cells responding to CMV or HIV-1 Gag were isolated.

This CDR3 comprises 13 residues. The V end was cut by 3 bases, the J end by 8 bases, with 8 bases between. Looked up from germline, CDR1 is KGHSH and CDR2 is LQKENI. Stimulation used 8.5 to 10 ug/mL lysate from CMV-infected fibroblasts. CD40L/CD69 double-negative CD45RO-high memory CD4+ T cells were collected. Adults with HIV-1 started suppressive ART while chronically infected. Findings of the study overall: Bulk TCR data could not be restricted to HIV-1-infected CMV-responding cells.

This specimen was CD4+ T cells sorted from PBMCs after roughly 18-hour stimulation, taken from a patient who received antiretroviral therapy. This receptor was taken from an adult man with HIV who was CMV-seropositive. V gene TRBV18 combines with J gene TRBJ1-6, with D possibly matching TRBD1 (6 bases). In nucleotides, the CDR3 is TGTGCCAGCTCACCGAACAGGGATTCACCCCTCCACTTT. It translates to CASSPNRDSPLHF. The full variable domain, completed using reference TRBV18 and TRBJ1-6, is NAGVMQNPRHLVRRRGQEARLRCSPMKGHSHVYWYRQLPEEGLKFMVYLQKENIIDESGMPKERFSAEFPKEGPSILRIQQVVRGDSAAYFCASSPNRDSPLHFGNGTRLTVT.